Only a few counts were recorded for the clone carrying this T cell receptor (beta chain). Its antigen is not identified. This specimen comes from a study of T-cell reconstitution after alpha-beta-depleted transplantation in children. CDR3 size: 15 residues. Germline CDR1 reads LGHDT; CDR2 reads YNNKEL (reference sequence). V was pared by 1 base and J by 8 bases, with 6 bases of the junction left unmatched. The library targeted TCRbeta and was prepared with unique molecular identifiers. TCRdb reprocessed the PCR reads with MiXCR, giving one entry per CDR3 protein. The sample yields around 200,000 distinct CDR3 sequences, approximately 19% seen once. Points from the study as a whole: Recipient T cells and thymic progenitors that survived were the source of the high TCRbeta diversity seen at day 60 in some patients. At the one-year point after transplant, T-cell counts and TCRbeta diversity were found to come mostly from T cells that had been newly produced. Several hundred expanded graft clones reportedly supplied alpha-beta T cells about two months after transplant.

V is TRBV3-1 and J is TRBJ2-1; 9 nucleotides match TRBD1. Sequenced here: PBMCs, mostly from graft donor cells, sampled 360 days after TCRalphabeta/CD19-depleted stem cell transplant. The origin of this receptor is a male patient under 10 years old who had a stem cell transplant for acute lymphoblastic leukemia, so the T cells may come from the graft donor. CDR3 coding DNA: TGTGCCAGCAGCCAAGCCGGGACAGGGAGGGATGAGCAGTTCTTC. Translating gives CASSQAGTGRDEQFF.